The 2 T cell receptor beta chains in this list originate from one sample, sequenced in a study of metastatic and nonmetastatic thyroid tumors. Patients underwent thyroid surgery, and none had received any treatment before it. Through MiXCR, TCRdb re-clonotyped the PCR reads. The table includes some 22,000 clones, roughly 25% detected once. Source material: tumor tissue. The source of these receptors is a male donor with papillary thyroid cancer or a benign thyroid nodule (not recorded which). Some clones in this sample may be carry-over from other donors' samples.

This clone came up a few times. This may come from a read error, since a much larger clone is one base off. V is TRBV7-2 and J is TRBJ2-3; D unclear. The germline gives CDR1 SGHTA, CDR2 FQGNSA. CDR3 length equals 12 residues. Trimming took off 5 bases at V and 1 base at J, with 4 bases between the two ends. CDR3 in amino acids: CASSLCTDTQYF. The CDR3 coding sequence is TGTGCCAGCAGCCTCTGCACAGATACGCAGTATTTT.

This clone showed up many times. The DNA of the CDR3 is TGTGCCATCAAGGAAGAGGGGAAACATCAGCCCCAGCATTTT. It translates to CAIKEEGKHQPQHF. The V call is TRBV10-3, the J call TRBJ1-5; D is perhaps TRBD1 (5 bases). CDR3 length equals 14 residues. Germline CDR1 is ENHRY and CDR2 is SYGVKD. Trimming took off 7 bases at V and 5 bases at J, with 15 bases between the two ends.